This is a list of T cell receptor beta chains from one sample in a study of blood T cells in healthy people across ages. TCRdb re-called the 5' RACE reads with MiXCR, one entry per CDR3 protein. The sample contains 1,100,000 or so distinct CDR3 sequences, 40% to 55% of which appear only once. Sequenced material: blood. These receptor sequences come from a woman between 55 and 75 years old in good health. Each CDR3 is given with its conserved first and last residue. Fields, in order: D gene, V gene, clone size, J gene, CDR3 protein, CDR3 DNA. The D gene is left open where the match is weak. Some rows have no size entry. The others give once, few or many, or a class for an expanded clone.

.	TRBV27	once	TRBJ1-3	CASSSLQAGRPTIYF	TGTGCCAGCAGTTCTTTACAAGCCGGGCGGCCCACCATATATTTT
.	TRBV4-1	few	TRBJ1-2	CASSQPGGAGKGYTF	TGCGCCAGCAGCCAACCCGGGGGTGCAGGGAAAGGCTACACCTTC
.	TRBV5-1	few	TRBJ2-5	CASSLGNSDQETQYF	TGCGCCAGCAGCTTGGGTAATAGCGACCAAGAGACCCAGTACTTC
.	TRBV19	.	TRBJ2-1	CASSIMESSYNEQFF	TGTGCCAGTAGTATAATGGAGAGCTCCTACAATGAGCAGTTCTTC
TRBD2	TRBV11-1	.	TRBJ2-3	CASSLARGTSGRHTQYF	TGTGCCAGCAGCTTAGCGCGGGGGACTAGCGGCCGGCATACGCAGTATTTT
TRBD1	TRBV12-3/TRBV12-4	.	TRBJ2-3	CASSGDRQDTQYF	TGTGCCAGCAGTGGGGACAGGCAAGATACGCAGTATTTT
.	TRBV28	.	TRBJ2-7	CASSLGGAGNRNFFYEQYF	TGTGCCAGCAGTTTAGGTGGGGCCGGGAATAGGAACTTTTTCTACGAGCAGTACTTC
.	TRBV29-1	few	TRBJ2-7	CSVGGAGATYEQYF	TGCAGCGTTGGGGGGGCAGGGGCCACCTACGAGCAGTACTTC
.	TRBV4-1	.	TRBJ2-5	CASSHPGAYQETQYF	TGCGCCAGCAGCCACCCCGGGGCCTACCAAGAGACCCAGTACTTC
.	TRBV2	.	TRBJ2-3	CASRWGASTDTQYF	TGTGCCAGCAGGTGGGGGGCTAGCACAGATACGCAGTATTTT
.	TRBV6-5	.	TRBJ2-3	CASSAGRWDTDTQYF	TGTGCCAGCAGTGCGGGTCGATGGGACACAGATACGCAGTATTTT
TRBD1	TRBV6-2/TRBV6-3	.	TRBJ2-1	CASSTDRGLGYNEQFF	TGTGCCAGCAGTACCGACAGGGGCCTGGGGTACAATGAGCAGTTCTTC
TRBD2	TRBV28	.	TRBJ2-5	CASSSIRPAGDDNEQYF	TGTGCCAGCAGTTCGATCCGTCCAGCGGGAGACGATAATGAGCAGTACTTC
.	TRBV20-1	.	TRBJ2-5	CSARADYQETQYF	TGCAGTGCTCGGGCGGACTACCAAGAGACCCAGTACTTC
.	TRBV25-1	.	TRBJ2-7	CANASPYEQYF	TGTGCCAACGCCTCTCCCTACGAGCAGTACTTC
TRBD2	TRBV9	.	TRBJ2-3	CASSVAGGQDTQYF	TGTGCCAGCAGCGTAGCGGGAGGGCAAGATACGCAGTATTTT
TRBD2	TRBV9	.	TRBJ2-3	CASSGTGTRTDTQYF	TGTGCCAGCAGCGGAACCGGGACTAGAACAGATACGCAGTATTTT
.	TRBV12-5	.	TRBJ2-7	CASGHMRTVSYEQYF	TGTGCTAGTGGACACATGCGGACAGTCTCCTACGAGCAGTACTTC
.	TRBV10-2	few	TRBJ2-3	CASRRTPEFTDTQYF	TGCGCCAGCAGGAGGACCCCTGAGTTCACAGATACGCAGTATTTT
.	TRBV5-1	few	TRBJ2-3	CASSFSGPGDTQYF	TGCGCCAGCAGCTTCTCGGGACCCGGAGATACGCAGTATTTT
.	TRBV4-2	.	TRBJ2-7	CASNQERTSYEQYF	TGTGCCAGCAACCAAGAGAGAACAAGTTACGAGCAGTACTTC
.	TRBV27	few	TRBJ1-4	CASSLGRGPNEKLFF	TGTGCCAGCAGTTTGGGGCGAGGGCCTAATGAAAAACTGTTTTTT
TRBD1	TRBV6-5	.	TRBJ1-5	CASRPTGEQPQHF	TGTGCCAGCAGACCTACAGGGGAGCAGCCCCAGCATTTT
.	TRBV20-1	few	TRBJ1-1	CSAETGTRTEAFF	TGCAGTGCTGAAACAGGGACAAGAACTGAAGCTTTCTTT
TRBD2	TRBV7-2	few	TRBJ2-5	CASSQTGGGRETQYF	TGTGCCAGCAGCCAGACTGGAGGCGGGAGAGAGACCCAGTACTTC
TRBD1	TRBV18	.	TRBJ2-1	CASSATGGPEQFF	TGTGCCAGCTCAGCAACAGGGGGCCCTGAGCAGTTCTTC
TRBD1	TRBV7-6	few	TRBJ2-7	CASSYRVPGQGTNLYYEQYF	TGTGCCAGCAGCTATCGAGTCCCAGGACAGGGGACCAACCTATACTACGAGCAGTACTTC
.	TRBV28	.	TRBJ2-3	CAGGGRTDTQYF	TGTGCCGGGGGTGGGAGGACCGATACGCAGTATTTT
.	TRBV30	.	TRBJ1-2	CAWGIGGAYGYTF	TGTGCCTGGGGGATTGGGGGGGCATATGGCTACACCTTC
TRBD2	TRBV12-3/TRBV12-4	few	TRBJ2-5	CASSGGGKETQYF	TGTGCCAGCAGTGGGGGAGGGAAAGAGACCCAGTACTTC
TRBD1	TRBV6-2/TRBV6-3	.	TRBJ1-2	CASSPNRGGGYTF	TGTGCCAGCAGCCCGAACAGGGGTGGAGGCTACACCTTC
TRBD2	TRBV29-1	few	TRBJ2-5	CSAAGRAQETQYF	TGCAGCGCCGCCGGGAGGGCACAAGAGACCCAGTACTTC
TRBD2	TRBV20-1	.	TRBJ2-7	CSARDRESGLAGIEQYF	TGCAGTGCTAGAGACCGCGAAAGTGGACTAGCGGGAATCGAGCAGTACTTC
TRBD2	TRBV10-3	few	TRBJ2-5	CAIRGAPSGRDQETQYF	TGTGCCATCAGGGGGGCCCCTAGCGGGAGAGACCAAGAGACCCAGTACTTC
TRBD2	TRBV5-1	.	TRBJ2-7	CASSFGTSGSGEQYF	TGCGCCAGCAGCTTCGGGACTAGCGGGTCCGGGGAGCAGTACTTC
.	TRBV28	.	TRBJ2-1	CASSLRTTEQFF	TGTGCCAGCAGTCTAAGGACAACCGAGCAGTTCTTC
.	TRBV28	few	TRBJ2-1	CASSLAPRSYNEQFF	TGTGCCAGCAGTTTAGCCCCACGCTCCTACAATGAGCAGTTCTTC
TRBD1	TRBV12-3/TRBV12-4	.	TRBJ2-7	CASSYFGTVLYEQYF	TGTGCCAGCAGTTACTTCGGGACAGTTTTATACGAGCAGTACTTC
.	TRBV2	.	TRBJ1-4	CASSRTPTNEKLFF	TGTGCCAGCAGTAGGACCCCAACTAATGAAAAACTGTTTTTT
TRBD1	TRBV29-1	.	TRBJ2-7	CSGGEGAGEQYF	TGCAGCGGGGGTGAGGGGGCAGGTGAGCAGTACTTC
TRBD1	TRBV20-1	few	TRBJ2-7	CSARSVGQGAYEQYF	TGCAGTGCTAGATCAGTAGGTCAGGGGGCCTACGAGCAGTACTTC
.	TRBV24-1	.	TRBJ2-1	CATIDPGHVDNEQFF	TGTGCCACCATTGACCCGGGACATGTCGACAATGAGCAGTTCTTC
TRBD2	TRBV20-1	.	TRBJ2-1	CSASMSGSRAYNEQFF	TGCAGTGCTAGTATGAGCGGGAGTCGGGCCTACAATGAGCAGTTCTTC
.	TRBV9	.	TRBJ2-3	CASSVDDGRSDTQYF	TGTGCCAGCAGCGTAGATGACGGGAGATCAGATACGCAGTATTTT
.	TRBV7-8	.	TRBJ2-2	CASREFGGELFF	TGTGCCAGCCGGGAGTTCGGCGGGGAGCTGTTTTTT
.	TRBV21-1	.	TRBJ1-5	CASSKDAGGQGNQPQHF	TGTGCCAGCAGCAAAGATGCGGGCGGACAGGGCAATCAGCCCCAGCATTTT
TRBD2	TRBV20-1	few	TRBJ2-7	CSGFGGRYEQYF	TGCAGTGGTTTTGGCGGGAGGTACGAGCAGTACTTC
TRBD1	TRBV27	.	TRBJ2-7	CASSLRQGALYEQYF	TGTGCCAGCAGTTTACGACAGGGGGCACTCTACGAGCAGTACTTC
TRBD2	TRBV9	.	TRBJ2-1	CASSPEGLVPYNEQFF	TGTGCCAGCAGCCCCGAGGGACTAGTCCCCTACAATGAGCAGTTCTTC
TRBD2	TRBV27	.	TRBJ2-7	CASSRLAGGLSYNEQYF	TGTGCCAGCAGTCGACTAGCGGGAGGCCTCTCCTACAATGAGCAGTACTTC
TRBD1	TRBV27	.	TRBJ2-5	CASSPGTALQYF	TGTGCCAGCAGTCCCGGGACAGCCCTACAGTACTTC
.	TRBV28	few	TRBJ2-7	CASYRALPYEQYF	TGTGCCAGCTACAGGGCATTACCCTACGAGCAGTACTTC
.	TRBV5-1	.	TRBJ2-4	CASSQLSLSLEQYF	TGCGCCAGCAGCCAACTGTCCCTATCCTTGGAGCAGTACTTC
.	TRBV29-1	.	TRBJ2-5	CSSKGRGGKSSYNEQYF	TGCAGCTCCAAAGGGAGGGGGGGCAAAAGCTCCTACAATGAGCAGTACTTC
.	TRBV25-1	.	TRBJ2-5	CASSEYQRGETQYF	TGTGCCAGCAGTGAATATCAGAGGGGAGAGACCCAGTACTTC
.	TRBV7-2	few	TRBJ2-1	CASSPQEGLQFF	TGTGCCAGCAGCCCCCAGGAGGGCTTGCAGTTCTTC